These 7 T cell receptor beta chains came from one sample sequenced in a study of blood T cell repertoires in COVID-19. Here immunoSEQ multiplex PCR was the method, and the copy in TCRdb shows in-frame clones only, minus some. The sample has some 80,000 clones; around 90% are singletons. Material for sequencing was peripheral blood. Every receptor here comes from a woman aged 80 or over with acute or convalescent COVID-19.

The chain combines TRBV3-1 (or the pseudogene TRBV3-2) with TRBJ2-3; the match to TRBD2 covers 10 bases. V trimming: 8 bases; J trimming: 6 bases; junction bases outside the gene matches: 8. The CDR3 is 14 amino acids. Looked up from germline, CDR1 is LGHDT and CDR2 is YNNKEL (reference sequence). This chain's CDR3 is CASGLSGGADTQYF. The CDR3 coding sequence is TGTGCCAGCGGCCTAAGCGGGGGGGCGGATACGCAGTATTTT.

The chain links TRBV4-2 to TRBJ2-6; 7 bases match TRBD1. Germline V gene sequence: CDR1 LGHNA, CDR2 YNFKEQ. V lost 4 bases to trimming and J lost 1 base; unmatched junction nucleotides: 7. This CDR3 is built from 17 residues. CDR3 nucleotides: TGTGCCAGCAGCCCCCGGGACAGATTTTCTGGGGCCAACGTCCTGACTTTC. It yields the protein CASSPRDRFSGANVLTF.

This rearrangement joins TRBV9 to TRBJ1-3; 9 nucleotides align to TRBD1. The CDR3 sequence is 15 residues long. Trimming at V came to 3 bases and at J to 2 bases, leaving 3 bases not matched to a gene. The germline gives CDR1 SGDLS, CDR2 YYNGEE. CDR3 sequence (DNA): TGTGCCAGCAGCGGCACAGGGGGCGCTGGAAACACCATATATTTT. It codes for CASSGTGGAGNTIYF.

This chain uses TRBV5-1 with TRBJ2-5; possibly TRBD2 for D (6 bases). CDR3 length: 14 amino acids. Germline V gene data show CDR1 as SGHRS and CDR2 as YFSETQ. Trimming stripped 3 bases from V and 0 bases from J, with 9 bases between. The CDR3 DNA sequence: TGCGCCAGCAGCTCAGGAGGGCACCAAGAGACCCAGTACTTC. Translating it yields CASSSGGHQETQYF.

The rearrangement links TRBV9 to TRBJ2-1, with 8 bases that match TRBD2. Germline loops: CDR1 SGDLS, CDR2 YYNGEE. This CDR3 has 16 amino acids. The junction had 10 bases not matched to a gene; V was cut back by 4 bases and J by 4 bases. The CDR3: CASSQGAGALYNEQFF. CDR3 sequence (DNA): TGTGCCAGCAGCCAGGGAGCGGGGGCCCTTTACAATGAGCAGTTCTTC. The entire variable domain, with the rest obtained from reference TRBV9 and TRBJ2-1, is as follows: DSGVTQTPKHLITATGQRVTLRCSPRSGDLSVYWYQQSLDQGLQFLIQYYNGEERAKGNILERFSAQQFPDLHSELNLSSLELGDSALYFCASSQGAGALYNEQFFGPGTRLTVL.

This sequence joins TRBV5-4 and TRBJ1-1; the match to TRBD1 covers 7 bases. V trimming: 5 bases; J trimming: 3 bases; junction bases outside the gene matches: 7. This CDR3 region has 14 residues. Germline V gene data show CDR1 as SGHNT and CDR2 as YYREEE (reference sequence). The chain's CDR3 is CASRRQGFDTEAFF. In DNA form, the CDR3 reads TGTGCCAGCAGACGACAGGGATTTGACACTGAAGCTTTCTTT. Full variable domain (rest looked up from reference TRBV5-4 and TRBJ1-1): ETGVTQSPTHLIKTRGQQVTLRCSSQSGHNTVSWYQQALGQGPQFIFQYYREEENGRGNFPPRFSGLQFPNYSSELNVNALELDDSALYLCASRRQGFDTEAFFGQGTRLTVV.

This sequence joins TRBV6-5 and TRBJ1-2; D uncertain. This CDR3 is built from 15 residues. CDR1 is MNHEY, CDR2 SVGAGI, per germline. Trimming left V 5 bases short and J 8 bases short, with 21 bases between. Here the CDR3 reads CASSPRGPRVGGYTF. The CDR3 DNA is TGTGCCAGCAGTCCTAGAGGCCCGCGGGTGGGCGGCTACACCTTC.